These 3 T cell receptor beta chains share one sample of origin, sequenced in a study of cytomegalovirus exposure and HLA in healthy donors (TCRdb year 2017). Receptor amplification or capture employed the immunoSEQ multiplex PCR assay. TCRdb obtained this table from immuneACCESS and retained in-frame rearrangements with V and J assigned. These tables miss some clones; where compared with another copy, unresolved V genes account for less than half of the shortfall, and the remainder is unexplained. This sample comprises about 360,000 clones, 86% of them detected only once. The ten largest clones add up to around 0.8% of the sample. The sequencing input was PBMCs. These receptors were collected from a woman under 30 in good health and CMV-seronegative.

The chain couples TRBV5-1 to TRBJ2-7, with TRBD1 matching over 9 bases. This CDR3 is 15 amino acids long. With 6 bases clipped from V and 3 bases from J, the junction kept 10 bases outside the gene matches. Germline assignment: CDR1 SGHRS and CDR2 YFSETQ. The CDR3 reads CASKGGQGPLYEQYF. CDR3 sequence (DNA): TGCGCCAGCAAGGGTGGACAGGGGCCACTCTACGAGCAGTACTTC.

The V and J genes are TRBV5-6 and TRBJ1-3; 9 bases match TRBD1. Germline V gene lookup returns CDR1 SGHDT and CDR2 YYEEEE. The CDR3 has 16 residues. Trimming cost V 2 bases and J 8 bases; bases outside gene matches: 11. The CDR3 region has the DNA TGTGCCAGCAGCTTCTTCCCGGGACAGGGAGCACACACCATATATTTT. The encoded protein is CASSFFPGQGAHTIYF.

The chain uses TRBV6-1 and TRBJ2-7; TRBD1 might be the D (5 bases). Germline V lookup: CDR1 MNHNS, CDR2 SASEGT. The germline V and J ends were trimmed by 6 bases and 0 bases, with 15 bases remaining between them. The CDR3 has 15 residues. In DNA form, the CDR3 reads TGTGCCAGCAGACCCAGTGGGGCAAGCTCCTACGAGCAGTACTTC. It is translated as CASRPSGASSYEQYF.